These T cell receptor beta chains were read from a single sample in a study of T cells in Graves' hyperthyroidism and ophthalmopathy. TCRdb recomputed calls from the multiplex PCR reads with MiXCR, one row per CDR3 protein. In the table there are 350,000 or so distinct CDR3 sequences, 21% of which are singletons. Input material: blood. These receptors all come from a woman aged 50 to 60 with Graves' hyperthyroidism. The CDR3 runs from the conserved cysteine through the conserved F or W. D genes are given only for firm matches. The listing skips clone size in some rows; elsewhere it reads once, few, many or a size class.

NA,TRBV6-1,TRBJ1-4,many,TGTGCCAGCAGGCTGGAACAGGGAACTGGGGCAACTAATGAAAAACTGTTTTTT,CASRLEQGTGATNEKLFF
TRBD1,TRBV6-5,TRBJ2-1,many,TGTGCCAGCAGTTACGCTTCGGGACAGGGTCATGAGCAGTTCTTC,CASSYASGQGHEQFF
NA,TRBV5-1,TRBJ1-1,many,TGCGCCAGCAGCTTGGTTGCCAAGAACACTGAAGCTTTCTTT,CASSLVAKNTEAFF
TRBD1,TRBV6-1,TRBJ1-3,NA,TGTGCCAGCAGACAGGGACAGGGGGGAAACACCATATATTTT,CASRQGQGGNTIYF
NA,TRBV28,TRBJ1-5,many,TGTGCCAGCAGTTTTGAGCAGGAATTTCAGCCCCAGCATTTT,CASSFEQEFQPQHF
NA,TRBV6-1,TRBJ1-4,NA,TGTGCCAGCACTCTAGCGGGGGGGGCGCGTGAAAAACTGTTTTTT,CASTLAGGAREKLFF
TRBD2,TRBV29-1,TRBJ2-7,many,TGCAGCGTTTTAAAACTCCCTAGCGGGAAGATTTCCTACGAGCAGTACTTC,CSVLKLPSGKISYEQYF
NA,TRBV6-2/TRBV6-3,TRBJ1-1,NA,TGTGCCAGCATTGACCGCGGGAACACTGAAGCTTTCTTT,CASIDRGNTEAFF
NA,TRBV6-1,TRBJ2-5,many,TGTGCCAGCAGTCAAGAGGGGACACTTTTCGGGGAGACCCAGTACTTC,CASSQEGTLFGETQYF
NA,TRBV10-3,TRBJ2-7,few,TGTGCCATCAGTGGCTTACAGACCTACGAGCAGTACTTC,CAISGLQTYEQYF
NA,TRBV12-3/TRBV12-4,TRBJ2-1,many,TGTGCCAGTAAGGGTCACAATGAGCAGTTCTTC,CASKGHNEQFF
TRBD1,TRBV2,TRBJ1-6,NA,TGTGCCAGCGGGTCAGGGGGTGGTCGATCACCCCTCCACTTT,CASGSGGGRSPLHF
TRBD1,TRBV19,TRBJ1-5,NA,TGTGCCAGTACCGGGACAGGGGGAGTCTATAGCAATCAGCCCCAGCATTTT,CASTGTGGVYSNQPQHF
TRBD2,TRBV11-2,TRBJ2-3,many,TGTGCCAGCAGCCCAGGACTAGGACCAGATACGCAGTATTTT,CASSPGLGPDTQYF
NA,TRBV2,TRBJ1-1,many,TGTGCCAGCAGTGAGCGCGGACGGCAGAACACTGAAGCTTTCTTT,CASSERGRQNTEAFF
NA,TRBV19,TRBJ2-7,few,TGTGCCAGTAGTATAGGAAAGGCCTACGAGCAGTACTTC,CASSIGKAYEQYF
TRBD1,TRBV20-1,TRBJ2-2,few,TGCAGTGCTAGGGGGTCAGGGGGCGTTTTCACCGGGGAGCTGTTTTTT,CSARGSGGVFTGELFF
TRBD1,TRBV12-3/TRBV12-4,TRBJ1-1,NA,TGTGCCAGCAGTCTCACGACAGGGCAGAACACTGAAGCTTTCTTT,CASSLTTGQNTEAFF
TRBD1,TRBV20-1,TRBJ1-5,many,TGCAGTGCTACCCCCCTCCGGGACAGGGTAGGAACCCTAGGCAATCAGCCCCAGCATTTT,CSATPLRDRVGTLGNQPQHF
NA,TRBV6-1,TRBJ1-5,few,TGTGCCAGCAGTAGGGACTTTAGCAATCAGCCCCAGCATTTT,CASSRDFSNQPQHF
TRBD1,TRBV6-4,TRBJ2-1,NA,TGTGCCAGCAGTGGACAGGGGGCTAGCAATGAGCAGTTCTTC,CASSGQGASNEQFF
TRBD1,TRBV2,TRBJ2-7,few,TGTGCCAGCAGTGAAGTGACAGGGGGTGGCGAGCAGTACTTC,CASSEVTGGGEQYF
NA,TRBV18,TRBJ1-5,NA,TGTGCCAGCTCACCGCAGCCCCAGGGTATGGGCAATCAGCCCCAGCATTTT,CASSPQPQGMGNQPQHF
NA,TRBV30,TRBJ2-1,many,TGTGCCTGGAGGGGGTGGGAGAAGCAGTTCTTC,CAWRGWEKQFF
TRBD1,TRBV12-5,TRBJ2-1,few,TGTGCTAGTGGTTCATCTACCGGGACAGCCTACAATGAGCAGTTCTTC,CASGSSTGTAYNEQFF
TRBD1,TRBV20-1,TRBJ2-7,many,TGCAGTGCTAGAGATGGTAGGACAGGAGAATCGGAGCAGTACTTC,CSARDGRTGESEQYF
NA,TRBV13,TRBJ1-1,NA,TGTGCCAGCAGCTTGAGACGAAACGCTGAAGCTTTCTTT,CASSLRRNAEAFF
TRBD1,TRBV15,TRBJ1-5,many,TGTGCCACCAGCATCTACAGGGGGCCCAATCAGCCCCAGCATTTT,CATSIYRGPNQPQHF
NA,TRBV27,TRBJ2-2,many,TGTGCCAGCAGTTTATCTGCCGGGTTGAACACCGGGGAGCTGTTTTTT,CASSLSAGLNTGELFF
TRBD2,TRBV11-2,TRBJ2-1,many,TGTGCCAGCAGCCAAAAAACTAGCGGAGCCAAAAATGAGCAGTTCTTC,CASSQKTSGAKNEQFF
TRBD1,TRBV6-1,TRBJ1-2,many,TGTGCCAGCACCCGGACAGGGAATTATGGCTACACCTTC,CASTRTGNYGYTF
NA,TRBV10-1,TRBJ2-2,many,TGCGCCAGCAGTGAGGGTTGGAGGACCGGGGAGCTGTTTTTT,CASSEGWRTGELFF
TRBD1,TRBV6-2/TRBV6-3,TRBJ2-7,many,TGTGCCAGCAGACAACCGGGACAGGGATCCTACGAGCAGTACTTC,CASRQPGQGSYEQYF
NA,TRBV4-1,TRBJ2-3,many,TGCGCCAGCAGCCAATCGACAGGGAGGGATACGCAGTATTTT,CASSQSTGRDTQYF
TRBD1,TRBV27,TRBJ2-7,NA,TGTGCCAGCAGTTTATACCGGGACAGGGGGCCCTACGAGCAGTACTTC,CASSLYRDRGPYEQYF
TRBD1,TRBV7-3,TRBJ1-6,many,TGTGCCAGCAGCTTAGTTACAGGGGGCGGATCACCCCTCCACTTT,CASSLVTGGGSPLHF
NA,TRBV15,TRBJ1-1,many,TGTGCCACCAGCAGTCACAGGGAAAGTGTTGAAGCTTTCTTT,CATSSHRESVEAFF
TRBD2,TRBV24-1,TRBJ2-3,NA,TGTGCCACCAGTGATGGCACTAGCGGGGGCACAGATACGCAGTATTTT,CATSDGTSGGTDTQYF
NA,TRBV7-9,TRBJ1-1,NA,TGTGCCAGCAGCTTATTTTCCACTGAAGCTTTCTTT,CASSLFSTEAFF
NA,TRBV29-1,TRBJ2-3,many,TGCAGCGTTGAATGGCAGGGCGGATCAGATACGCAGTATTTT,CSVEWQGGSDTQYF
TRBD1,TRBV7-9,TRBJ1-3,few,TGTGCCAGCAGTCTTTGCCCCGACAGGGCCCACTCTGGAAACACCATATATTTT,CASSLCPDRAHSGNTIYF
NA,TRBV6-1,TRBJ1-5,many,TGTGCCAGCAGTGAAGGATCGCCCCAGCATTTT,CASSEGSPQHF
NA,TRBV11-3,TRBJ2-3,few,TGTGCCAGCAGCACTGAGGCAGATACGCAGTATTTT,CASSTEADTQYF
NA,TRBV12-5,TRBJ2-2,many,TGTGCTAGTGCGGAGGGAACCTACACCGGGGAGCTGTTTTTT,CASAEGTYTGELFF
NA,TRBV28,TRBJ1-6,NA,TGTGCCAGCAGTTTACTCAGGTCAAATTCACCCCTCCACTTT,CASSLLRSNSPLHF
TRBD2,TRBV20-1,TRBJ2-5,many,TGCAGTGCTAGCCCCACTAGCGGGAGCTCAGAGACCCAGTACTTC,CSASPTSGSSETQYF
NA,TRBV6-1,TRBJ2-3,many,TGTGCCAGCAGTTCAATACAGGGTCGGGCAGATACGCAGTATTTT,CASSSIQGRADTQYF
TRBD1,TRBV28,TRBJ1-2,many,TGTGCCAGCAGAAACCAGGGACAGGGGGGCTACACCTTC,CASRNQGQGGYTF
NA,TRBV20-1,TRBJ2-5,many,TGCAGTGCTAGCGTAAGCAGGGGAGTAGAGACCCAGTACTTC,CSASVSRGVETQYF
NA,TRBV7-3,TRBJ2-7,many,TGTGCCAGCACCCTCCTTGGCGGACGACTATACTACGAGCAGTACTTC,CASTLLGGRLYYEQYF
NA,TRBV19,TRBJ2-3,few,TGTGCCAGTAGTATGGGCACAGAGCGAGATACGCAGTATTTT,CASSMGTERDTQYF
NA,TRBV6-1,TRBJ1-2,few,TGTGCCAGCACCGCCCCCCGGGCTTCGAATGGCTACACCTTC,CASTAPRASNGYTF
NA,TRBV5-1,TRBJ2-7,NA,TGCGCCAGCAGCTTGAGGACAAGTACCTACGAGCAGTACTTC,CASSLRTSTYEQYF
NA,TRBV6-1,TRBJ2-1,NA,TGTGCCAGCAGTGGAGAGCGAAGCTCCTACAATGAGCAGTTCTTC,CASSGERSSYNEQFF
NA,TRBV27,TRBJ1-6,many,TGTGCCAGCAGTTTATCAAGTTCCGGTTGGGACACCCTCCACTTT,CASSLSSSGWDTLHF
NA,TRBV10-3,TRBJ1-1,NA,TGTGCCATCAGTGTTCGTGGGAAAGGGACGGCAGGGACTGAAGCTTTCTTT,CAISVRGKGTAGTEAFF
NA,TRBV11-2,TRBJ2-3,many,TGTGCCAGCAGCTTATTAGGAGCGCCAGATACGCAGTATTTT,CASSLLGAPDTQYF